The next 5 T cell receptor beta chains were all read from a single sample in a study of control samples from healthy donors and cancer patients. Sequencing was performed with immunoSEQ multiplex PCR; in TCRdb, only in-frame clones are kept and a portion is missing. This sample has about 160,000 clones, with about 94% found just once. The sample consisted of blood. The receptors were gathered from a middle-aged woman in good health.

This chain connects TRBV9 to TRBJ1-3; 9 nucleotides match TRBD1. CDR3 length equals 16 residues. Germline lookup yields CDR1 SGDLS and CDR2 YYNGEE. The V gene end was trimmed by 0 bases and the J gene end by 4 bases; junction bases not matched to a gene: 5. The CDR3 DNA is TGTGCCAGCAGCGTAGTGGACAGGGGATCCGGAAACACCATATATTTT. Translation gives CASSVVDRGSGNTIYF.

This chain joins TRBV7-9 and TRBJ1-4; no reliable D call. This CDR3 region has 15 residues. Germline values: CDR1 SEHNR, CDR2 FQNEAQ (reference sequence). The germline V and J ends were trimmed by 4 bases and 4 bases, with 13 bases remaining between them. CDR3 sequence: CASSSTAANNEKLFF. CDR3 bases: TGTGCCAGCAGCTCCACGGCGGCCAATAATGAAAAACTGTTTTTT.

The chain carries TRBV29-1 and TRBJ1-1, with 10 positions matching TRBD1. Germline lookup yields CDR1 SQVTM and CDR2 ANQGSEA. V gave up 7 bases and J gave up 5 bases; unmatched junction bases: 4. The CDR3 sequence is 12 residues long. CDR3 bases: TGCAGCGGGGGACAGGGGCGAACTGAAGCTTTCTTT. Translated, it gives CSGGQGRTEAFF.

J is TRBJ2-5 and V is TRBV11-2, with 10 positions matching TRBD1. Germline loops: CDR1 SGHAT, CDR2 FQNNGV. V gave up 1 base and J gave up 6 bases; unmatched junction bases: 5. The CDR3 extends over 15 amino acids. Here the CDR3 reads CASSLGGTGAQTQYF. CDR3 DNA: TGTGCCAGCAGCTTAGGGGGGACAGGGGCACAGACCCAGTACTTC. Combining the CDR3 with reference TRBV11-2 and TRBJ2-5 gives the whole variable domain EAGVAQSPRYKIIEKRQSVAFWCNPISGHATLYWYQQILGQGPKLLIQFQNNGVVDDSQLPKDRFSAERLKGVDSTLKIQPAKLEDSAVYLCASSLGGTGAQTQYFGPGTRLLVL.

The chain's CDR3 is CSVTPGSLETQYF. CDR3 DNA: TGCAGCGTTACTCCAGGGTCCCTAGAGACCCAGTACTTC. The chain has TRBV29-1 and TRBJ2-5; possibly TRBD1 for D (5 bases). Trimming took off 5 bases at V and 4 bases at J, with 14 bases between the two ends. This CDR3 spans 13 amino acids. Per the germline V gene, CDR1 is SQVTM and CDR2 is ANQGSEA. Variable domain in full (rest from reference TRBV29-1 and TRBJ2-5): SAVISQKPSRDICQRGTSLTIQCQVDSQVTMMFWYRQQPGQSLTLIATANQGSEATYESGFVIDKFPISRPNLTFSTLTVSNMSPEDSSIYLCSVTPGSLETQYFGPGTRLLVL.